These 29 T cell receptor beta chains were all obtained from the same sample, sequenced in a study of human thymus T cells. Sequencing used immunoSEQ multiplex PCR; TCRdb keeps in-frame clones, though not all of them. This sample carries fewer than 55,000 clones, around 94% of them seen once, and the ten largest clones take more than 0.1%. Sample: blood. The receptors shown here come from a boy under two years old with a congenital heart defect but otherwise immunologically healthy.

This chain links TRBV11-3 with TRBJ2-2; 8 positions match TRBD2. Germline CDR1 is SGHNT and CDR2 is YENEEA. V dropped 4 bases and J dropped 5; count of bases not matched to a gene: 6. The CDR3 is 15 residues long. CDR3 nucleotide sequence: TGTGCCAGCAGCTCGGGCGGGGGGTATACCGGGGAGCTGTTTTTT. It codes for CASSSGGGYTGELFF.

J is TRBJ1-4 and V is TRBV28, with 8 positions matching TRBD1. This CDR3 has 17 amino acids. Trimming at V came to 4 bases and at J to 4 bases, leaving 11 bases not matched to a gene. Per the germline V gene, CDR1 is MDHEN and CDR2 is SYDVKM. CDR3 nucleotides: TGTGCCAGCAGTTCGTCGGGCAGGGGGCGAAGTAATGAAAAACTGTTTTTT. Protein product: CASSSSGRGRSNEKLFF. Full variable domain (outside the CDR3, taken from reference TRBV28 and TRBJ1-4): DVKVTQSSRYLVKRTGEKVFLECVQDMDHENMFWYRQDPGLGLRLIYFSYDVKMKEKGDIPEGYSVSREKKERFSLILESASTNQTSMYLCASSSSGRGRSNEKLFFGSGTQLSVL.

The V call is TRBV11-2, the J call TRBJ1-5; possible D gene TRBD1, 6 bases. In germline, CDR1 is SGHAT, CDR2 FQNNGV. CDR3 size: 17 residues. V lost 3 bases and J lost 0, with 15 bases in between. CDR3 sequence reads: CASSFLQGQDSNQPQHF. The CDR3 DNA reads TGTGCCAGCAGCTTTCTACAGGGTCAGGATAGCAATCAGCCCCAGCATTTT.

The V gene is TRBV4-2, the J gene TRBJ2-7; no definite D call. Germline V gene sequence: CDR1 LGHNA, CDR2 YNFKEQ. The CDR3 extends over 13 amino acids. The V end lost 3 bases, the J end lost 6 bases, and 12 bases lay between the germline ends. CDR3 DNA sequence: TGTGCCAGCAGCCACCGAATAAGCGTCGAGCAGTACTTC. Translating it yields CASSHRISVEQYF.

CDR3 nucleotide sequence: TGCGCCAGCAGCTTGTCTGGGGGGCTTGAAGCTTTCTTT. Amino acid sequence: CASSLSGGLEAFF. This chain joins TRBV5-1 and TRBJ1-1, with D possibly matching TRBD1 (6 bases). Trimming left V 1 base short and J 7 bases short, with 11 bases between. The CDR3 is made up of 13 amino acids. Germline V gene data show CDR1 as SGHRS and CDR2 as YFSETQ.

V gene TRBV28 combines with J gene TRBJ2-7; 10 bases are a match to TRBD2. The V gene end was trimmed by 1 base and the J gene end by 2 bases; junction bases not matched to a gene: 5. This CDR3 is built from 16 residues. Looked up from germline, CDR1 is MDHEN and CDR2 is SYDVKM. CDR3 protein: CASSLLGSGGTYEQYF. Here the CDR3 DNA reads TGTGCCAGCAGTTTATTAGGTAGCGGGGGGACCTACGAGCAGTACTTC.

The CDR3 sequence: CASSLRQGKGYTF. Here the CDR3 DNA reads TGTGCCAGCAGCTTAAGGCAGGGCAAGGGCTACACCTTC. This chain connects TRBV7-2 to TRBJ1-2; D might be TRBD1 (5 bases). Trimming shortened V by 2 bases and J by 8 bases, and 12 bases separated the two germline ends. This CDR3 has 13 residues. The germline V gene has CDR1 SGHTA and CDR2 FQGNSA.

The chain carries TRBV7-2 and TRBJ1-2, with a tentative D call TRBD1 (6 bases). The CDR3 is 14 residues long. Germline loops: CDR1 SGHTA, CDR2 FQGNSA. V dropped 1 base and J dropped 7 bases, with 13 bases sitting between them. The CDR3 reads CASSLVPGARGYTF. The CDR3 nucleotides read TGTGCCAGCAGCTTAGTTCCGGGGGCGCGTGGCTACACCTTC.

The chain is built from TRBV10-3 and TRBJ2-3, with D perhaps TRBD2 (6 bases). The germline V and J ends were trimmed by 2 bases and 4 bases, with 13 bases remaining between them. This CDR3 region has 15 residues. Germline V gives CDR1 ENHRY, CDR2 SYGVKD. The CDR3 here is CAISEARLVPDTQYF. The DNA of the CDR3 is TGTGCCATCAGTGAGGCGAGACTAGTCCCAGATACGCAGTATTTT.

This chain joins TRBV7-9 and TRBJ2-7, with D possibly called TRBD1 or TRBD2 (5 bases each). The CDR3 contains 13 residues. Germline V gives CDR1 SEHNR, CDR2 FQNEAQ (reference sequence). V lost 5 bases and J lost 4, with 12 bases in between. The CDR3 region has the DNA TGTGCCAGCAGCGTCTGGGGGAAGTACGAGCAGTACTTC. Its translation: CASSVWGKYEQYF.

Concerning this clone itself: Mismatch with germline at one junction end may stem from a read error. V usage is TRBV2 and J usage is TRBJ2-5; TRBD2 matches at 9 bases. The germline gives CDR1 SNHLY, CDR2 FYNNEI. The CDR3 totals 16 residues. The CDR3 DNA reads as TGTGCCAGCAGGGAAGACTTGCGGGGGGGCCGGGAGACCCAGTACTTC. This sequence encodes CASREDLRGGRETQYF.

This chain connects TRBV4-1 to TRBJ2-3; a possible D gene is TRBD1 (5 bases). Looked up from germline, CDR1 is MGHRA and CDR2 is YSYEKL. CDR3 size: 14 residues. V was cut by 8 bases and J by 4 bases, with 16 bases left in between. The CDR3 reads CASGARIYPDTQYF. The DNA of the CDR3 is TGCGCCAGCGGGGCACGGATTTATCCAGATACGCAGTATTTT.

This sequence joins TRBV11-3 and TRBJ2-7, with D perhaps assigned TRBD1 or TRBD2 (5 bases each). The germline gives CDR1 SGHNT, CDR2 YENEEA. The V and J ends lost 5 bases and 2 bases respectively, with 19 bases between them. The CDR3 runs to 16 residues. In DNA form, the CDR3 reads TGTGCCAGCAGCCCTCCCGCAGGAAAGGGACCCTACGAGCAGTACTTC. Translation gives CASSPPAGKGPYEQYF.

The chain combines TRBV7-2 with TRBJ2-2; the D gene is possibly TRBD2 (5 bases). The CDR3 spans 13 residues. Germline lookup yields CDR1 SGHTA and CDR2 FQGNSA. Trimming shortened V by 3 bases and J by 4 bases, and 6 bases separated the two germline ends. The CDR3 protein is CASSFRGTGELFF. The CDR3 nucleotides are TGTGCCAGCAGCTTTCGGGGCACCGGGGAGCTGTTTTTT.

The rearrangement joins TRBV11-2 to TRBJ1-1; weak D call: TRBD1 (6 bases). Trimming shortened V by 0 bases and J by 3 bases, and 11 bases separated the two germline ends. CDR3 length equals 15 residues. Germline V gene data show CDR1 as SGHAT and CDR2 as FQNNGV. The CDR3 protein is CASSLDWGRDTEAFF. The CDR3 region has the DNA TGTGCCAGCAGCTTAGATTGGGGGCGGGACACTGAAGCTTTCTTT. Full variable domain (missing parts from reference TRBV11-2 and TRBJ1-1): EAGVAQSPRYKIIEKRQSVAFWCNPISGHATLYWYQQILGQGPKLLIQFQNNGVVDDSQLPKDRFSAERLKGVDSTLKIQPAKLEDSAVYLCASSLDWGRDTEAFFGQGTRLTVV.

The chain links TRBV28 to TRBJ1-6; the D is unclear. Germline assignment: CDR1 MDHEN and CDR2 SYDVKM. Trimming pared 1 base from V and 4 bases from J, leaving 5 bases between. The CDR3 totals 14 residues. CDR3 coding DNA: TGTGCCAGCAGTTTATTGCGGTATAATTCACCCCTCCACTTT. It translates to CASSLLRYNSPLHF.

This sequence joins TRBV5-1 and TRBJ1-2; possible D gene TRBD1, 5 bases. The CDR3 length is 14 residues. Germline loops: CDR1 SGHRS, CDR2 YFSETQ. Trimming removed 1 base at V and 3 bases at J, with 10 bases between. The chain's CDR3 is CASSLSDSDYGYTF. The CDR3 bases are TGCGCCAGCAGCTTGAGCGACAGCGACTATGGCTACACCTTC.

J is TRBJ2-3 and V is TRBV5-4; D is ambiguous. V lost 0 bases to trimming and J lost 2 bases, with 4 bases between them. Per the germline V gene, CDR1 is SGHNT and CDR2 is YYREEE (reference sequence). The CDR3 has 13 amino acids. CDR3 coding DNA: TGTGCCAGCAGCTTGGGTTTCACAGATACGCAGTATTTT. It codes for CASSLGFTDTQYF.

The chain carries TRBV11-1 and TRBJ2-3, with D possibly being TRBD2 (5 bases). The CDR3 covers 17 residues. The V end was cut by 2 bases, the J end by 0 bases, with 15 bases between. Germline assignment: CDR1 SGHAT and CDR2 FQDESV (reference sequence). The CDR3 loop reads CASSLSIAYTSTDTQYF. The CDR3 coding sequence is TGTGCCAGCAGCTTAAGTATAGCGTACACTAGCACAGATACGCAGTATTTT.

This chain joins TRBV1 and TRBJ2-7. TRBV1 constitutes a pseudogene. The CDR3 runs 13 residues. CDR3 region: CTSSSGTSYEQYF. The DNA for the CDR3 is TGCACCAGCAGCTCCGGGACCTCCTACGAGCAGTACTTC.

The chain couples TRBV6-6 to TRBJ2-7; the D gene could be TRBD1 or TRBD2 (5 bases each). The ends were cut back, 6 bases at V and 3 bases at J, with 12 bases in the middle. CDR3 length: 13 amino acids. Germline V lookup: CDR1 MNHNY, CDR2 SVGAGI (reference sequence). In nucleotides, the CDR3 is TGTGCCAGCAGCCCCTGGGGGAACTACGAGCAGTACTTC. Protein: CASSPWGNYEQYF.

This rearrangement joins TRBV5-1 to TRBJ1-4; D unresolved. Germline V gene lookup returns CDR1 SGHRS and CDR2 YFSETQ. The CDR3 loop spans 13 amino acids. Between the trimmed V and J ends, which lost 2 bases and 6 bases, there was a span of 8 bases. CDR3 sequence: CASSLGADEKLFF. CDR3 nucleotides: TGCGCCAGCAGCTTAGGAGCCGATGAAAAACTGTTTTTT.

The CDR3 sequence: CASSQDPGGPYGYTF. CDR3 DNA: TGCGCCAGCAGCCAAGATCCGGGGGGGCCCTATGGCTACACCTTC. The rearrangement uses TRBV4-1 and TRBJ1-2, with D possibly TRBD1 on 6 matching bases. CDR1 is MGHRA and CDR2 is YSYEKL in the germline V gene. The CDR3 totals 15 residues. V lost 0 bases to trimming and J lost 4 bases, with 12 bases between them.

The genes are TRBV4-2 and TRBJ2-4, with D perhaps matching TRBD2 (6 bases). The CDR3 contains 14 residues. Trimming pared 4 bases from V and 0 bases from J, leaving 7 bases between. Germline loops: CDR1 LGHNA, CDR2 YNFKEQ. CDR3 bases: TGTGCCAGCAGCCCGGGACTAGCCAAAAACATTCAGTACTTC. Its translation: CASSPGLAKNIQYF.

The chain links TRBV10-3 to TRBJ2-7; D uncertain. V lost 4 bases and J lost 3, with 7 bases in between. The CDR3 spans 12 residues. CDR1 and CDR2 from the germline V gene are ENHRY and SYGVKD. The CDR3 loop reads CAISVSIYEQYF. The DNA of the CDR3 is TGTGCCATCAGTGTCTCAATCTACGAGCAGTACTTC.

The chain links TRBV13 to TRBJ2-4; TRBD1 or TRBD2 may be the D gene (5 bases each). CDR1 PRHDT and CDR2 FYEKMQ come from the germline V gene (reference sequence). Trimming took off 6 bases at V and 6 bases at J, with 6 bases between the two ends. This CDR3 is 11 amino acids long. CDR3 protein: CASSGGNIQYF. CDR3 DNA sequence: TGTGCCAGCAGTGGGGGAAACATTCAGTACTTC.

This sequence joins TRBV4-1 and TRBJ1-1, with D hard to call. The germline V gene has CDR1 MGHRA and CDR2 YSYEKL. This CDR3 has 15 residues. V gave up 0 bases and J gave up 7 bases, with 15 bases separating them. The CDR3 loop reads CASSQDPGTGDEAFF. CDR3 in DNA: TGCGCCAGCAGCCAAGACCCGGGTACGGGTGATGAAGCTTTCTTT.

The CDR3 nucleotides are TGCAGTGCTAGAGATAATGAAAAACTGTTTTTT. Translating it yields CSARDNEKLFF. The V and J genes are TRBV20-1 and TRBJ1-4, with D unclear. This CDR3 contains 11 residues. Germline lookup yields CDR1 DFQATT and CDR2 SNEGSKA (reference sequence). V gave up 0 bases and J gave up 4 bases, with 0 bases separating them.

This sequence joins TRBV27 and TRBJ2-2, with D possibly matching TRBD2 (6 bases). Trimming pared 9 bases from V and 5 bases from J, leaving 22 bases between. Germline lookup yields CDR1 MNHEY and CDR2 SMNVEV (reference sequence). The CDR3 has 16 amino acids. The CDR3 reads CASTPKAGRYTGELFF. CDR3 DNA sequence: TGTGCCAGTACCCCGAAGGCGGGACGGTATACCGGGGAGCTGTTTTTT.